These 2 T cell receptor beta chains came from one sample sequenced in a study of CD8 T cells in Susac syndrome (dated by TCRdb to between 2019 and 2020). The library was produced with the immunoSEQ multiplex PCR assay. RNA was extracted with the RNeasy kit and roughly 0.45 to 1 ug was reverse transcribed using random hexamers. The raw public reads went through TCRdb reprocessing: fastp at Q25, MiXCR clone calling, in-frame beta chains kept. Identical CDR3 protein sequences are pooled into one entry, listed with their most common genes and DNA. The sample records some 80,000 distinct CDR3 sequences, just under 95% of which are singletons. The top ten hold roughly 0.27% of the sample. Source material: CD8+ T cells from PBMCs. These receptor sequences come from a human donor in good health.

The rearrangement links TRBV30 to TRBJ2-1; TRBD2 matches at 13 bases. CDR1 GTSNPN and CDR2 SVGIG come from the germline V gene (reference sequence). Unmatched junction bases numbered 8, after V lost 3 bases and J lost 15 bases. The CDR3 covers 13 residues. The CDR3 nucleotides are TGTGCCTGGAGACCGGGGACTAGCGGGATTCGGTTCTTC. This codes for CAWRPGTSGIRFF.

This chain links TRBV27 with TRBJ2-1; D call uncertain. Per the germline V gene, CDR1 is MNHEY and CDR2 is SMNVEV (reference sequence). Between the trimmed V and J ends, which lost 2 bases and 9 bases, there was a span of 11 bases. The CDR3 length is 13 residues. This CDR3 is CASSLTIGLEQFF. CDR3 nucleotide sequence: TGTGCCAGCAGTTTAACGATAGGGCTTGAGCAGTTCTTC.